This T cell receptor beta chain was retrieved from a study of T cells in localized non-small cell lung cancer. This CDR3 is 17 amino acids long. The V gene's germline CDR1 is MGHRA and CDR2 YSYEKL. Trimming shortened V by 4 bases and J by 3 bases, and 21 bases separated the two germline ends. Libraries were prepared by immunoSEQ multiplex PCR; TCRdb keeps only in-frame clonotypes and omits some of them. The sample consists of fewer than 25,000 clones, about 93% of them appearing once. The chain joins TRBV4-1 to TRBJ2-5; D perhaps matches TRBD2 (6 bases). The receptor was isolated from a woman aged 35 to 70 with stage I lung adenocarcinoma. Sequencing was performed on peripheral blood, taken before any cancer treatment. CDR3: CASSPRLGVVAKETQYF. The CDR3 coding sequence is TGCGCCAGCAGCCCCCGACTAGGGGTGGTCGCCAAAGAGACCCAGTACTTC.